This T cell receptor beta chain was captured in a study of shared clonotypes between healthy human individuals. Profiling relied on immunoSEQ multiplex PCR, and the TCRdb table lists in-frame clones only, not all of them. Altogether some 2,000,000 clones are present, 85% to 95% being singletons, with the ten largest covering roughly 0.13%. Every donor was a Caucasian adult from Nashville, Tennessee. V was shortened by 0 bases and J by 5 bases, with 11 bases between the two germline ends. Germline loops: CDR1 GTSNPN, CDR2 SVGIG (reference sequence). The CDR3 sequence is 14 residues long. This chain connects TRBV30 to TRBJ2-1; no reliable D call. The sequenced sample was naive CD4+ T cells sorted from blood. Subset noted: CD45RA+ positively selected. This clonotype originated in a man aged 18 to 29 in good health. In DNA form, the CDR3 reads TGTGCCTGGAGTGTCCTACTGACGGACAATGAGCAGTTCTTC. This sequence encodes CAWSVLLTDNEQFF.